The clone carrying this TCR beta chain turned up a few times. The antigen is undetermined. TCRdb reanalysed the 5' RACE reads using MiXCR and keeps one entry per CDR3 protein. The sample yields around 570,000 distinct CDR3 sequences, around 9.6% seen once. The data originate from a study of identical twins. Notes on the study in general: Weaker excess twin sharing was observed in beta out-of-frame sequences.

This CDR3 has 15 amino acids. Germline lookup yields CDR1 SGHVS and CDR2 FQNEAQ. V gave up 4 bases and J gave up 9 bases, with 19 bases separating them. This same sample was also taken into another study, of yellow fever vaccine responses in identical twins.

The sequence came from a woman aged 18-29 years in good health. V gene TRBV7-8 combines with J gene TRBJ2-1; D is possibly TRBD1 (7 bases). Sequencing was done on a sample of PBMCs. As DNA, the CDR3 is TGTGCCAGCAGCTCGACAGGGATAGGGGGGAGTGAGCAGTTCTTC. This translates into CASSSTGIGGSEQFF.